This T cell receptor (beta chain) was sequenced during a study of vaccination and CD4 T cells after COVID-19. Across the whole study: Those taking part got two shots of either the BNT162b2 or the mRNA-1273 vaccine. Stimulation used overlapping spike peptides from SARS-CoV-2, HCoV-NL63, HCoV-OC43 and HCoV-229E. Study-level results: The rise in median SARS-CoV-2-reactive clonotypes, from around 20 to 38, was not significant. Investigators enrolled relatively few convalescent patients and included no early post-infection timepoints.

Sample treatment: roughly nine-day PBMC culture with coronavirus spike peptide pools or control peptides (ViraFEST assay). On this clonotype: Antigen: not known.

Germline V gene data show CDR1 as SGHRS and CDR2 as YFSETQ. This CDR3 has 15 amino acids. Trimming took 4 bases from V and 5 from J, leaving 19 bases between them. Sequencing of DNA taken from cultured CD4+ T cells relied on the Oncomine TCR Beta short-read assay. TCRdb re-derived calls from the PCR reads in MiXCR, one entry per CDR3 protein. The data hold 9,500 to 10,000 distinct CDR3 sequences, with over 35% observed a single time. The sequenced sample consisted of CD4+ T cells from blood, cultured in vitro. This sequence was found in a human donor who had recovered from COVID-19. V gene TRBV5-1 combines with J gene TRBJ2-7; unclear D gene. For the CDR3, the DNA is TGCGCCAGCAGCATTCGACCGGACCTTTGGGACGAGCAGTACTTC. Protein sequence: CASSIRPDLWDEQYF.